The rows below give T cell receptor beta chains drawn from one sample of a study of regulatory T cells in long-lasting Graves disease. TCRdb reanalysed the multiplex PCR reads using MiXCR and keeps one entry per CDR3 protein. The sample yields 360,000 or so distinct CDR3 sequences, 23% seen once. This sample comprised peripheral blood mononuclear cells (PBMCs), obtained when the disease was refractory, from a patient treated with antithyroid drugs. The receptors here all came from a woman between 40 and 50 years old with Graves disease. Both conserved end residues are part of each CDR3. The order of the fields is V gene, J gene, clone size, CDR3 length, D gene, CDR3 protein, CDR3 DNA. The D gene is left open where the match is weak. Only some rows state a clone size, as once, few, many or a class for expanded clones.

>TRBV2|TRBJ2-7|many|15|TRBD2
CASSPKLAGDVEQYF
TGTGCCAGCAGTCCTAAACTAGCGGGAGACGTCGAGCAGTACTTC
>TRBV5-1|TRBJ2-7|few|16|.
CASSLKWDGTPYEQYF
TGCGCCAGCAGCTTGAAATGGGATGGGACGCCCTACGAGCAGTACTTC
>TRBV10-3|TRBJ2-5|many|17|.
CAISRGRGAGHGETQYF
TGTGCCATCAGTCGAGGCAGGGGGGCCGGGCACGGCGAGACCCAGTACTTC
>TRBV27|TRBJ2-5|many|13|TRBD2
CASRTAGGETQYF
TGTGCCAGCAGGACAGCGGGAGGGGAGACCCAGTACTTC
>TRBV7-9|TRBJ1-2|few|15|.
CASSIRDISFYGYTF
TGTGCCAGCAGCATCCGGGATATATCTTTTTATGGCTACACCTTC
>TRBV3-1|TRBJ2-7|few|15|.
CASSQGWLSSYEQYF
TGTGCCAGCAGCCAGGGCTGGCTGAGCTCCTACGAGCAGTACTTC
>TRBV7-9|TRBJ2-3|.|17|TRBD2
CASSPRLAGGEADTQYF
TGTGCCAGCAGCCCCAGACTAGCGGGTGGTGAGGCAGATACGCAGTATTTT
>TRBV19|TRBJ2-2|few|16|.
CASSATGTPNTGELFF
TGTGCCAGTAGTGCCACCGGGACGCCAAACACCGGGGAGCTGTTTTTT
>TRBV10-3|TRBJ1-5|many|15|.
CAISRGGQGGQPQHF
TGTGCCATCAGCCGTGGAGGTCAGGGAGGTCAGCCCCAGCATTTT
>TRBV4-2|TRBJ2-5|.|18|TRBD2
CASSQDRVTSGRWETQYF
TGTGCCAGCAGCCAAGATCGGGTGACTAGCGGGAGATGGGAGACCCAGTACTTC
>TRBV9|TRBJ2-2|few|16|.
CASSVALLAGPGELFF
TGTGCCAGCAGCGTAGCTTTACTAGCAGGTCCAGGGGAGCTGTTTTTT
>TRBV7-2|TRBJ2-5|.|16|TRBD2
CASSTQLASGGKTQYF
TGTGCCAGCAGCACGCAACTCGCTAGCGGGGGGAAGACCCAGTACTTC
>TRBV5-1|TRBJ2-3|.|15|TRBD1
CASGGRTGGPDTQYF
TGCGCCAGCGGGGGACGGACAGGGGGCCCAGATACGCAGTATTTT
>TRBV6-1|TRBJ1-1|many|16|.
CASSEARGSWVSEAFF
TGTGCCAGCAGTGAAGCGCGTGGTTCATGGGTCTCAGAAGCTTTCTTT
>TRBV7-2|TRBJ2-7|few|14|TRBD1
CASSSDRGNYEQYF
TGTGCCAGCAGCTCGGACAGGGGGAACTACGAGCAGTACTTC
>TRBV28|TRBJ2-7|many|15|.
CASSFGAESHYEQYF
TGTGCCAGCAGTTTCGGTGCGGAGTCACACTACGAGCAGTACTTC
>TRBV27|TRBJ2-7|many|17|TRBD2
CASRPLAPGTRITEQYF
TGTGCCAGCAGACCGTTGGCACCCGGGACTAGGATCACCGAGCAGTACTTC
>TRBV27|TRBJ2-7|.|17|TRBD2
CASSFGVGSGRGYEQYF
TGTGCCAGCAGTTTTGGGGTCGGTAGCGGGAGGGGCTACGAGCAGTACTTC
>TRBV12-3/TRBV12-4|TRBJ2-5|many|17|TRBD2
CASTQETSGRRGETQYF
TGTGCCAGCACCCAGGAGACTAGCGGGAGAAGGGGAGAGACCCAGTACTTC
>TRBV20-1|TRBJ2-5|many|13|.
CSASGLDGETQYF
TGCAGTGCTAGTGGTCTCGATGGGGAGACCCAGTACTTC
>TRBV4-2|TRBJ1-4|few|16|.
CASSQDSRGGDEKLFF
TGTGCCAGCAGCCAAGATAGCAGGGGAGGGGATGAAAAACTGTTTTTT
>TRBV7-8|TRBJ1-1|many|18|.
CASSRGISGTGVSTEAFF
TGTGCCAGCAGCCGTGGCATATCCGGGACCGGCGTTAGCACTGAAGCTTTCTTT
>TRBV6-5|TRBJ1-3|.|15|.
CASSLWGTSGNTIYF
TGTGCCAGCAGTTTATGGGGGACATCTGGAAACACCATATATTTT
>TRBV6-5|TRBJ1-4|.|14|.
CASSYGQRGEKLFF
TGTGCCAGCAGTTACGGGCAGAGGGGTGAAAAACTGTTTTTT
>TRBV20-1|TRBJ2-2|.|18|.
CSARNRGRLAWNTGELFF
TGCAGTGCTAGAAACCGAGGAAGGCTAGCGTGGAACACCGGGGAGCTGTTTTTT
>TRBV7-8|TRBJ2-1|once|15|TRBD2
CASSLGLAGGDEQFF
TGTGCCAGCAGCTTAGGACTAGCGGGAGGTGATGAGCAGTTCTTC
>TRBV2|TRBJ2-3|many|10|.
CASSRDTQYF
TGTGCCAGCAGTCGGGATACGCAGTATTTT
>TRBV28|TRBJ1-2|many|12|.
CASSFGPGGYTF
TGTGCCAGCAGTTTTGGGCCGGGCGGCTACACCTTC
>TRBV28|TRBJ2-1|.|15|.
CASRSTREMFDEQFF
TGTGCCAGCAGATCTACTAGAGAGATGTTCGATGAGCAGTTCTTC
>TRBV7-8|TRBJ2-7|.|15|.
CASSPFGGTHYEQYF
TGTGCCAGCAGCCCCTTCGGGGGAACCCACTACGAGCAGTACTTC